The 21 T cell receptor beta chains reported below all come from one sample, sequenced in a study of preoperative IRX-2 immunotherapy in early breast cancer (dated by TCRdb to between 2018 and 2020). In the paper's terms, the treatment or condition label means: preoperative locoregional IRX-2 cytokine immunotherapy. Libraries were built with the immunoSEQ multiplex PCR assay. Not all clones reach the TCRdb copy of this immuneACCESS table, which keeps in-frame sequences only. Checked studies attribute under half of the gap to unresolved V genes and leave the rest unexplained. Within this sample are under 35,000 clones, with under 90% of them counted one time only. The biggest ten clones account for about 3.3% of the sample. This material was acquired from a patient treated with IRX-2 immunotherapy. Receptor source: a human donor with breast cancer.

The chain links TRBV23-1 to TRBJ2-1, with D perhaps TRBD1 (7 bases). TRBV23-1 falls under the ORF class, with uncertain function. CDR3 length: 15 residues. V dropped 6 bases and J dropped 0 bases, with 12 bases sitting between them. The chain's CDR3 is CASSGGQSSYNEQFF. CDR3 coding DNA: TGCGCCAGCAGCGGGGGACAGAGCTCCTACAATGAGCAGTTCTTC.

The V and J genes are TRBV7-1 and TRBJ1-3; possible D gene TRBD1, 5 bases. TRBV7-1 is an ORF for which the function is uncertain. The CDR3 has 15 amino acids. V was trimmed by 5 bases and J by 4 bases, leaving 15 bases between them. CDR3 coding DNA: TGTGCCAGCAGCCTACCCGGGGCAGGCGGAAACACCATATATTTT. Translation: CASSLPGAGGNTIYF.

This chain connects TRBV11-3 to TRBJ2-5; the match to TRBD1 covers 7 bases. This CDR3 contains 14 residues. Germline-derived CDR1 and CDR2 are SGHNT and YENEEA. V lost 5 bases to trimming and J lost 1 base; unmatched junction nucleotides: 4. The CDR3 loop is CASSIGDSQETQYF. The CDR3 coding sequence is TGTGCCAGCAGCATAGGGGACAGCCAAGAGACCCAGTACTTC.

The chain couples TRBV19 to TRBJ1-4, with 7 bases aligning to TRBD1. Germline-derived CDR1 and CDR2 are LNHDA and SQIVND (reference sequence). The CDR3 is 15 amino acids. V lost 3 bases and J lost 5; bases outside the gene matches: 6. The CDR3 protein is CASSIRGQLNEKLFF. CDR3 DNA: TGTGCCAGTAGTATCCGGGGACAGTTAAATGAAAAACTGTTTTTT.

As for this clone: Germline is not matched at one junction end, which may reflect a read error. A base in the sequence is ambiguous or unread; the matching residue is shown as X. CDR3 in DNA: TGCGCCAGCAGCCCCGGACGGCCGGACACTGAAGYTTTCTTT. Translated, it gives CASSPGRPDTEXFF. This chain links TRBV5-1 with TRBJ1-1; tentatively, D is TRBD1 (5 bases). The CDR3 is 14 residues long. The germline V gene encodes CDR1 SGHRS and CDR2 YFSETQ.

V gene TRBV6-8 combines with J gene TRBJ2-2; D could derive from TRBD1 or TRBD2 (6 bases each). Deletions cut 5 bases from V and 6 bases from J, with 16 bases between. In germline, CDR1 is MNHGY, CDR2 SAAAGT. This CDR3 comprises 15 residues. The CDR3 protein is CASSPPRGRAGELFF. The CDR3 DNA is TGTGCCAGCAGTCCCCCTCGGGGGCGGGCCGGGGAGCTGTTTTTT.

The V and J genes are TRBV19 and TRBJ1-2; D unclear. This CDR3 region has 13 residues. Trimming took off 9 bases at V and 0 bases at J, with 11 bases between the two ends. CDR1 LNHDA and CDR2 SQIVND come from the germline V gene (reference sequence). In DNA form, the CDR3 reads TGTGCCAGCGAAGGCGGGCCTAACTATGGCTACACCTTC. This translates into CASEGGPNYGYTF.

J is TRBJ2-2 and V is TRBV5-1; D gene unclear. In germline, CDR1 is SGHRS, CDR2 YFSETQ. With 3 bases removed from V and 4 bases from J, the gap between germline ends came to 13 bases. This CDR3 has 15 amino acids. The CDR3 coding sequence is TGCGCCAGCAGCTCCATGAAGGGAAGCACCGGGGAGCTGTTTTTT. As protein: CASSSMKGSTGELFF.

The chain combines TRBV6-8 with TRBJ2-5; 7 bases are shared with TRBD2. Germline V lookup: CDR1 MNHGY, CDR2 SAAAGT. CDR3 length equals 16 residues. Unmatched junction bases numbered 19, after V lost 10 bases and J lost 5 bases. The CDR3 here is CAITGTIGEVGETQYF. The CDR3 nucleotides are TGTGCCATCACCGGGACTATCGGCGAGGTGGGGGAGACCCAGTACTTC.

There are a few counts of this clone. The chain links TRBV6-8 to TRBJ1-5; D is unclear. From germline, CDR1 is MNHGY and CDR2 SAAAGT. Trimming removed 6 bases at V and 9 bases at J, with 21 bases between. There are 15 residues in the CDR3. CDR3 sequence reads: CASSPLGDTLRPQHF. The CDR3 nucleotides are TGTGCCAGCAGCCCCCTCGGAGATACCCTTCGGCCCCAGCATTTT.

The gene calls are TRBV11-3 and TRBJ2-2, with D maybe TRBD1 (6 bases). The CDR3 is 19 residues long. Per the germline V gene, CDR1 is SGHNT and CDR2 is YENEEA. V shed 4 bases and J shed 5 bases, with 26 bases lying between them. The CDR3 spells CASSSPSNRVRGSTGELFF. CDR3 coding DNA: TGTGCCAGCAGCTCCCCTTCGAACAGGGTCCGAGGGTCAACCGGGGAGCTGTTTTTT.

The J gene is TRBJ1-2, the V gene TRBV28; 7 bases agree with TRBD1. This CDR3 has 13 amino acids. Germline V gene sequence: CDR1 MDHEN, CDR2 SYDVKM. The J segment lost 0 bases and the V segment lost 8 bases, leaving 3 bases of the junction unmatched. DNA of the CDR3: TGTGCCAGCTTTGGACAGGCTAACTATGGCTACACCTTC. This codes for CASFGQANYGYTF.

The V gene is TRBV29-1, the J gene TRBJ1-2; the match to TRBD1 covers 7 bases. J lost 2 bases, V lost 1 base, and 4 bases had no gene match. Germline CDR1 and CDR2: SQVTM and ANQGSEA. The length of the CDR3 is 14 residues. The chain's CDR3 is CSVEGRGQNYGYTF. CDR3 coding DNA: TGCAGCGTTGAAGGGAGGGGGCAGAACTATGGCTACACCTTC.

The chain carries TRBV22-1 and TRBJ2-7; whether TRBD1, the table's D call, matches the DNA was not checked. TRBV22-1 is classified as a pseudogene. The CDR3 extends over 14 amino acids. DNA for the CDR3: TGTGCCAGCTACCCTTCCGGCAGACAATACGAGCAGTACTTC. Protein sequence: CASYPSGRQYEQYF.

V and J are TRBV6-8 and TRBJ2-5; maybe TRBD1 (5 bases). CDR1 and CDR2 from the germline V gene are MNHGY and SAAAGT. Trimming removed 4 bases at V and 3 bases at J, with 15 bases between. The CDR3 contains 15 residues. CDR3 sequence (DNA): TGTGCCAGCAGTTCGATCAGGGCTAACGAAGAGACCCAGTACTTC. Encoded protein: CASSSIRANEETQYF.

The chain is built from TRBV7-1 and TRBJ2-1; D is ambiguous. TRBV7-1 belongs to the ORF category, with a function that is uncertain. Trimming took 5 bases from V and 1 from J, leaving 15 bases between them. This CDR3 is built from 16 residues. This CDR3 is CASSPRTGRSYNEQFF. The CDR3 DNA is TGTGCCAGCAGCCCAAGGACCGGGCGGTCCTACAATGAGCAGTTCTTC.

The genes are TRBV16 and TRBJ2-7; 9 bases are shared with TRBD1. The CDR3 spans 15 residues. V trimming: 4 bases; J trimming: 6 bases; junction bases outside the gene matches: 10. Germline-derived CDR1 and CDR2 are KGHSY and FQNENV. The CDR3 reads CASSLLGTGSGEQYF. The CDR3 coding sequence is TGTGCCAGCAGCCTACTAGGGACAGGGTCCGGCGAGCAGTACTTC.

This clone was picked up one time. The chain is built from TRBV11-3 and TRBJ2-2, with 7 bases identical to TRBD1. J lost 8 bases, V lost 4 bases, and 10 bases had no gene match. CDR3 size: 15 residues. The germline CDR1 and CDR2 sequences are SGHNT and YENEEA. CDR3 coding DNA: TGTGCCAGCAGCTCGACGACAGGGACCCGGGGGGAGCTGTTTTTT. Residues: CASSSTTGTRGELFF.

CDR3 in amino acids: CASSQVINGQVGQPQHF. The CDR3 nucleotides read TGTGCCAGCAGCCAAGTTATAAACGGACAGGTTGGTCAGCCCCAGCATTTT. The chain has TRBV11-3 and TRBJ1-5; 7 bases agree with TRBD1. The CDR3 runs 17 residues. V was pared by 5 bases and J by 6 bases, with 16 bases of the junction left unmatched. CDR1 and CDR2 from the germline V gene are SGHNT and YENEEA.

The sample holds one count of this clone. The chain joins TRBV28 to TRBJ1-5; D unresolved. The V gene's germline CDR1 is MDHEN and CDR2 SYDVKM. V lost 10 bases, J lost 7 bases, and 17 bases lay in between. The CDR3 has 13 amino acids. CDR3 sequence: CATLWWVGQPQHF. The CDR3 DNA sequence: TGTGCCACCCTTTGGTGGGTGGGCCAGCCCCAGCATTTT. Full variable domain (outside the CDR3, taken from reference TRBV28 and TRBJ1-5): DVKVTQSSRYLVKRTGEKVFLECVQDMDHENMFWYRQDPGLGLRLIYFSYDVKMKEKGDIPEGYSVSREKKERFSLILESASTNQTSMYLCATLWWVGQPQHFGDGTRLSIL.

Only a few counts were recorded for this clone. This chain connects TRBV5-1 to TRBJ2-3, with TRBD2 identical over 7 bases. V was clipped by 2 bases and J by 1 base; unmatched bases: 1. From germline, CDR1 is SGHRS and CDR2 YFSETQ. The CDR3 is 14 amino acids. The CDR3 region is CASSLTSGTDTQYF. In nucleotides, the CDR3 is TGCGCCAGCAGCTTAACTAGCGGCACAGATACGCAGTATTTT.